Following are 14 T cell receptor beta chains from one sample sequenced in a study of PD-1 blockade in classical Hodgkin lymphoma. All the patients suffered relapse after autologous stem cell transplantation, and brentuximab vedotin exposure differed. Produced via immunoSEQ multiplex PCR; TCRdb's table is partial and in-frame only. The sample holds tens of thousands of clones, approximately 88% seen once. The sample was peripheral blood mononuclear cells (PBMCs), taken at baseline. These receptors all stem from a human donor with classical Hodgkin lymphoma.

J is TRBJ2-3 and V is TRBV18; 10 bases are a match to TRBD2. Germline V gene lookup returns CDR1 KGHSH and CDR2 LQKENI. CDR3 size: 15 residues. V dropped 3 bases and J dropped 3; count of bases not matched to a gene: 3. The CDR3 DNA sequence: TGTGCCAGCTCACCGGGACTAGCGATTACAGATACGCAGTATTTT. It yields the protein CASSPGLAITDTQYF. The full variable domain, completed using reference TRBV18 and TRBJ2-3, is NAGVMQNPRHLVRRRGQEARLRCSPMKGHSHVYWYRQLPEEGLKFMVYLQKENIIDESGMPKERFSAEFPKEGPSILRIQQVVRGDSAAYFCASSPGLAITDTQYFGPGTRLTVL.

This sequence joins TRBV5-1 and TRBJ2-7; D is perhaps TRBD2 (6 bases). The V gene lost 0 bases and the J gene lost 2 bases, with 21 bases spanning the gap. CDR3 length: 18 residues. CDR1 and CDR2 (germline): SGHRS, YFSETQ. CDR3 region: CASSLEGYGGAVAYEQYF. The CDR3 nucleotides read TGCGCCAGCAGCTTGGAAGGTTACGGAGGGGCGGTCGCCTACGAGCAGTACTTC.

The chain is built from TRBV20-1 and TRBJ2-3; D gene unclear. CDR3 size: 11 residues. Germline V gene data show CDR1 as DFQATT and CDR2 as SNEGSKA (reference sequence). The V end was cut by 3 bases, the J end by 10 bases, with 11 bases between. In DNA form, the CDR3 reads TGCAGTGCTAGGGGCCAAGGAGCGCAGTATTTT. It translates to CSARGQGAQYF.

This sequence joins TRBV7-9 and TRBJ1-2; D not resolved. Germline lookup yields CDR1 SEHNR and CDR2 FQNEAQ (reference sequence). The V end lost 5 bases, the J end lost 8 bases, and 21 bases lay between the germline ends. The CDR3 loop spans 15 amino acids. CDR3 sequence: CASSPRAGPISGYTF. CDR3 DNA sequence: TGTGCCAGCAGCCCCCGAGCCGGACCGATTTCGGGCTACACCTTC.

This chain's CDR3 is CASSLVPTSEQYF. In DNA form, the CDR3 reads TGTGCCAGCAGCTTAGTGCCCACCTCTGAGCAGTACTTC. This chain joins TRBV7-9 and TRBJ2-7, with unresolved D. V lost 1 base and J lost 7, with 11 bases in between. Germline values: CDR1 SEHNR, CDR2 FQNEAQ (reference sequence). The CDR3 is 13 residues long.

The genes are TRBV7-9 and TRBJ2-7; weak D call: TRBD2 (5 bases). With 5 bases removed from V and 3 bases from J, the gap between germline ends came to 11 bases. The CDR3 consists of 13 residues. Germline V gene data show CDR1 as SEHNR and CDR2 as FQNEAQ (reference sequence). The CDR3 region is CASSLGRYYEQYF. The CDR3 DNA reads TGTGCCAGCAGCCTAGGGAGATACTACGAGCAGTACTTC. The full variable domain, rest sourced from reference TRBV7-9 and TRBJ2-7, is DTGVSQNPRHKITKRGQNVTFRCDPISEHNRLYWYRQTLGQGPEFLTYFQNEAQLEKSRLLSDRFSAERPKGSFSTLEIQRTEQGDSAMYLCASSLGRYYEQYFGPGTRLTVT.

This chain joins TRBV4-1 and TRBJ1-2; a possible D gene is TRBD1 (5 bases). The CDR3 contains 16 residues. V lost 3 bases and J 2 bases, leaving 16 bases between the germline ends. CDR1 is MGHRA and CDR2 is YSYEKL in the germline V gene. The CDR3 region is CASSQTDLGVNYGYTF. The DNA for the CDR3 is TGCGCCAGCAGCCAGACAGACCTGGGCGTCAACTATGGCTACACCTTC.

V usage is TRBV9 and J usage is TRBJ1-5; D ambiguous. With 3 bases removed from V and 0 bases from J, the gap between germline ends came to 4 bases. Germline V gene sequence: CDR1 SGDLS, CDR2 YYNGEE. The CDR3 extends over 13 amino acids. CDR3 in amino acids: CASSENSNQPQHF. CDR3 sequence (DNA): TGTGCCAGCAGCGAGAATAGCAATCAGCCCCAGCATTTT.

The rearrangement joins TRBV4-2 to TRBJ1-6, with 10 bases fitting TRBD1. Germline V gives CDR1 LGHNA, CDR2 YNFKEQ. This CDR3 region has 15 residues. V lost 4 bases to trimming and J lost 8 bases; unmatched junction nucleotides: 5. CDR3 nucleotide sequence: TGTGCCAGCAGCCTTGGGACAGGGGCATATTCACCCCTCCACTTT. It yields the protein CASSLGTGAYSPLHF.

This chain connects TRBV6-5 to TRBJ2-1; D is undetermined. V lost 0 bases, J lost 10 bases, and 4 bases lay in between. CDR1 and CDR2 (germline): MNHEY, SVGAGI. This CDR3 comprises 11 residues. CDR3 DNA sequence: TGTGCCAGCAGTTACTCGGGGGAGCAGTTCTTC. Residues: CASSYSGEQFF.

The chain combines TRBV28 with TRBJ2-7; D is perhaps TRBD2 (6 bases). V was trimmed by 4 bases and J by 2 bases, leaving 21 bases between them. Germline assignment: CDR1 MDHEN and CDR2 SYDVKM. This CDR3 spans 17 amino acids. CDR3 sequence (DNA): TGTGCCAGCAGTTCCCAGACTAGACTACAAAGCCCCTACGAGCAGTACTTC. Translating gives CASSSQTRLQSPYEQYF.

The CDR3 DNA sequence: TGTGCCAGCAGTTATAGCGGGGACCCCCAAAGTGAGCAGTTCTTC. Translation gives CASSYSGDPQSEQFF. The chain uses TRBV4-2 and TRBJ2-1; 8 bases are a match to TRBD2. Germline lookup yields CDR1 LGHNA and CDR2 YNFKEQ. This CDR3 region has 15 residues. Trimming took 6 bases from V and 9 from J; bases not matched to a gene: 13.

The chain is built from TRBV6-5 and TRBJ2-5, with a possible D match to TRBD2 (6 bases). With 2 bases removed from V and 5 bases from J, the gap between germline ends came to 15 bases. The CDR3 length is 15 residues. Germline loops: CDR1 MNHEY, CDR2 SVGAGI. The CDR3 DNA is TGTGCCAGCAGTTACGATGGGGGGTTACGGGAGACCCAGTACTTC. It codes for CASSYDGGLRETQYF.

The chain couples TRBV18 to TRBJ2-1; 8 positions match TRBD2. This CDR3 comprises 16 residues. Germline loops: CDR1 KGHSH, CDR2 LQKENI. The J segment lost 0 bases and the V segment lost 3 bases, leaving 4 bases of the junction unmatched. As DNA, the CDR3 is TGTGCCAGCTCACCGGCCAGCGGGGGCTCCTACAATGAGCAGTTCTTC. It codes for CASSPASGGSYNEQFF.